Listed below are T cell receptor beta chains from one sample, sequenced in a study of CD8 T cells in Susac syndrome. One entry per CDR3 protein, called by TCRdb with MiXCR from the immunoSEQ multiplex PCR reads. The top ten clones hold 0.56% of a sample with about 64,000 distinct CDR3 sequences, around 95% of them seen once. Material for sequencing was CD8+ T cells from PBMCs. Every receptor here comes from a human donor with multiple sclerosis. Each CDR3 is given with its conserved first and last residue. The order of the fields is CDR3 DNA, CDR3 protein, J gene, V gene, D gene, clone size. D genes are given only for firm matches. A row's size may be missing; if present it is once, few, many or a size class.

DNA: TGTGCCAGCAGCCGGGACCGTAGCTCCTACGAGCAGTACTTC
CDR3: CASSRDRSSYEQYF
J: TRBJ2-7
V: TRBV11-2
D: NA
size: NA

DNA: TGCGCCAGCAGCGGACAGACAGGGTTGAACACTGAAGCTTTCTTT
CDR3: CASSGQTGLNTEAFF
J: TRBJ1-1
V: TRBV5-1
D: TRBD1
size: NA

DNA: TGTGCCAGCAGCTTGGAGGGGGCGCGCACTGAAGCTTTCTTT
CDR3: CASSLEGARTEAFF
J: TRBJ1-1
V: TRBV5-6
D: TRBD1
size: NA

DNA: TGTGCCAGCAGTTTAAGTCGACTGACTGAAGCTTTCTTT
CDR3: CASSLSRLTEAFF
J: TRBJ1-1
V: TRBV27
D: NA
size: NA

DNA: TGCAGCGTTGAAGAATTCGGGGGGACCCAGTACTTC
CDR3: CSVEEFGGTQYF
J: TRBJ2-5
V: TRBV29-1
D: NA
size: NA

DNA: TGTGCCAGCAGTCCCCCGACAGGTATGGTCGAAGCTTTCTTT
CDR3: CASSPPTGMVEAFF
J: TRBJ1-1
V: TRBV12-3/TRBV12-4
D: NA
size: NA

DNA: TGTGCCAGCAGTCCGGTCTGGGTGGGCCAAGAGACCCAGTACTTC
CDR3: CASSPVWVGQETQYF
J: TRBJ2-5
V: TRBV7-9
D: NA
size: NA

DNA: TGCAGCGTCGCATCGGACAGGGTTGAATCGGGGGAGCTGTTTTTT
CDR3: CSVASDRVESGELFF
J: TRBJ2-2
V: TRBV29-1
D: TRBD1
size: NA

DNA: TGTGCCAGCAGCCGACTAGCGGGAGAATTCACAGATACGCAGTATTTT
CDR3: CASSRLAGEFTDTQYF
J: TRBJ2-3
V: TRBV7-6
D: TRBD2
size: NA

DNA: TGTGCCAGCAGTCTCAGGGGAGATGAAAAACTGTTTTTT
CDR3: CASSLRGDEKLFF
J: TRBJ1-4
V: TRBV28
D: NA
size: NA

DNA: TGCGCCAGCAGCCAAGATCCCATCCCGCCCATGCACTACACCTTC
CDR3: CASSQDPIPPMHYTF
J: TRBJ1-2
V: TRBV4-3
D: NA
size: once

DNA: TGTGCCAGCAGTGCTTCCAAAATAGCGGGGCCCACAGATACGCAGTATTTT
CDR3: CASSASKIAGPTDTQYF
J: TRBJ2-3
V: TRBV25-1
D: TRBD2
size: once

DNA: TGCAGCGTAGGCCCAGGGGGCTACGAGCAGTACTTC
CDR3: CSVGPGGYEQYF
J: TRBJ2-7
V: TRBV29-1
D: TRBD1
size: NA

DNA: TGTGCCACCAGTGATTTTTCCGGGTCCGAGACCCAGTACTTC
CDR3: CATSDFSGSETQYF
J: TRBJ2-5
V: TRBV24-1
D: NA
size: NA

DNA: TGCGCCAGCAGCCTTTTTACTAGCGGGGGGGCCTACGAGCAGTACTTC
CDR3: CASSLFTSGGAYEQYF
J: TRBJ2-7
V: TRBV4-3
D: TRBD2
size: NA

DNA: TGCAGCGCCCTGGGACAGCGCCTTGACTATGGCTACACCTTC
CDR3: CSALGQRLDYGYTF
J: TRBJ1-2
V: TRBV29-1
D: TRBD1
size: NA

DNA: TGTGCCAGCAGCCAAGACGGACCGGGACAAAACATTCAGTACTTC
CDR3: CASSQDGPGQNIQYF
J: TRBJ2-4
V: TRBV4-2
D: NA
size: once

DNA: TGCAGCGTGAGGTCGGGGGGCCCTGGCTCCTACGAGCAGTACTTC
CDR3: CSVRSGGPGSYEQYF
J: TRBJ2-7
V: TRBV29-1
D: NA
size: NA

DNA: TGTGCCAGCAGTCCGGACCTCAACCTAATCGATGGCTACACCTTC
CDR3: CASSPDLNLIDGYTF
J: TRBJ1-2
V: TRBV27
D: NA
size: NA

DNA: TGTGCTAGTGGTTTCGGGACACTTACGAACACCGGGGAGCTGTTTTTT
CDR3: CASGFGTLTNTGELFF
J: TRBJ2-2
V: TRBV12-5
D: NA
size: NA

DNA: TGTGCCTGGAGTGAAGGGACGGGGTCCGGTGAGCAGTTCTTC
CDR3: CAWSEGTGSGEQFF
J: TRBJ2-1
V: TRBV30
D: NA
size: few

DNA: TGTGCCACCAGTGACCCGGACTTGGGCGCCGGGGAGCTGTTTTTT
CDR3: CATSDPDLGAGELFF
J: TRBJ2-2
V: TRBV24-1
D: NA
size: NA

DNA: TGTGCCAGTTCGGGACAGGGAATAGATACGCAGTATTTT
CDR3: CASSGQGIDTQYF
J: TRBJ2-3
V: TRBV27
D: TRBD1
size: NA

DNA: TGTGCCAGCAGCCCGAGCGGGAGTGAGCAGTTCTTC
CDR3: CASSPSGSEQFF
J: TRBJ2-1
V: TRBV7-8
D: TRBD2
size: NA

DNA: TGCAGCGTTGAATCTCTGGCAGCCCCCTACGAGCAGTACTTC
CDR3: CSVESLAAPYEQYF
J: TRBJ2-7
V: TRBV29-1
D: NA
size: NA

DNA: TGTGCCAGCAGTTTAATAGAGACCCAGTACTTC
CDR3: CASSLIETQYF
J: TRBJ2-5
V: TRBV28
D: NA
size: few

DNA: TGTGCCAGCAGTTTCCCAAACTATGGCTACACCTTC
CDR3: CASSFPNYGYTF
J: TRBJ1-2
V: TRBV12-3/TRBV12-4
D: NA
size: NA

DNA: TGCAGTGCTAGAGGACTAGCGGGGGATCTTTTCTACAATGAGCAGTTCTTC
CDR3: CSARGLAGDLFYNEQFF
J: TRBJ2-1
V: TRBV20-1
D: TRBD2
size: NA

DNA: TGTGCCAGCAGCCCCTCCAGCGCGGAGACCCAGTACTTC
CDR3: CASSPSSAETQYF
J: TRBJ2-5
V: TRBV7-9
D: NA
size: NA

DNA: TGTGCCAGCAGCAGACAGGATATGAACACTGAAGCTTTCTTT
CDR3: CASSRQDMNTEAFF
J: TRBJ1-1
V: TRBV7-8
D: NA
size: NA

DNA: TGTGCCAGTAGTATGGGAGGCTATGGCTACACCTTC
CDR3: CASSMGGYGYTF
J: TRBJ1-2
V: TRBV19
D: NA
size: NA

DNA: TGCAGTGCTACCGGGACAGGGGGCTACGAGCAGTACTTC
CDR3: CSATGTGGYEQYF
J: TRBJ2-7
V: TRBV20-1
D: TRBD1
size: NA

DNA: TGTGCCAGCAGCTTAGGGGAGAATCAGCCCCAGCATTTT
CDR3: CASSLGENQPQHF
J: TRBJ1-5
V: TRBV13
D: NA
size: NA

DNA: TGTGCCACCAGTCCCGGGACAGGGTTTAATCAGCCCCAGCATTTT
CDR3: CATSPGTGFNQPQHF
J: TRBJ1-5
V: TRBV24-1
D: TRBD1
size: NA

DNA: TGTGCCAGCAGCTTAGAGCCGGGAGCCGAGCAGTACTTC
CDR3: CASSLEPGAEQYF
J: TRBJ2-7
V: TRBV13
D: NA
size: NA

DNA: TGCGCCAGCAGCCAAGATCCCCATCTAGCGGGAGGGGCGTACGAGCAGTACTTC
CDR3: CASSQDPHLAGGAYEQYF
J: TRBJ2-7
V: TRBV4-1
D: TRBD2
size: NA

DNA: TGTGCCAGCAGTGACCCCCAGGGGGCTATCTACGAGCAGTACTTC
CDR3: CASSDPQGAIYEQYF
J: TRBJ2-7
V: TRBV2
D: TRBD1
size: NA

DNA: TGTGCCAGCAGCCAAGATCTGGGACCGCCTATGGATGAGCAGTTCTTC
CDR3: CASSQDLGPPMDEQFF
J: TRBJ2-1
V: TRBV3-1
D: NA
size: NA